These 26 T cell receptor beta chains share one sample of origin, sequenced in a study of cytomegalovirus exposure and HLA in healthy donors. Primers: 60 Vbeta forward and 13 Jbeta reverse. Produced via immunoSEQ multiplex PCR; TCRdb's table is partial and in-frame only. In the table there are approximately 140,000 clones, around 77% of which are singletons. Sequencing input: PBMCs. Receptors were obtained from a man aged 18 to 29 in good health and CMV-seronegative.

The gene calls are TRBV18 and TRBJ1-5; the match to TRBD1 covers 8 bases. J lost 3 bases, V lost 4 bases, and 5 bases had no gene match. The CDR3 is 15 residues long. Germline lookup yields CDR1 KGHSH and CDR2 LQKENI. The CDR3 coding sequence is TGTGCCAGCTCACGAGAACAGGGGGACAATCAGCCCCAGCATTTT. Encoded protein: CASSREQGDNQPQHF. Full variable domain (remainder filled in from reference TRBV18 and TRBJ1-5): NAGVMQNPRHLVRRRGQEARLRCSPMKGHSHVYWYRQLPEEGLKFMVYLQKENIIDESGMPKERFSAEFPKEGPSILRIQQVVRGDSAAYFCASSREQGDNQPQHFGDGTRLSIL.

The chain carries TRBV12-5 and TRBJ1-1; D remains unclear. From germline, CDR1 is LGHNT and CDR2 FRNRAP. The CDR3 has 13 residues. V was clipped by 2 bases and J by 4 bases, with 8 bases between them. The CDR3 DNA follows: TGTGCTAGTGGTTTGAAGGGAGCCACTGAAGCTTTCTTT. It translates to CASGLKGATEAFF.

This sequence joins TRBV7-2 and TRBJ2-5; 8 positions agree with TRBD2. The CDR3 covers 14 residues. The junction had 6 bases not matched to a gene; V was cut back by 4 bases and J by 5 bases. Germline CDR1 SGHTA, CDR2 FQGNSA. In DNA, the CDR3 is TGTGCCAGCAGCTCCGGGACTAGTCGGGAGACCCAGTACTTC. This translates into CASSSGTSRETQYF.

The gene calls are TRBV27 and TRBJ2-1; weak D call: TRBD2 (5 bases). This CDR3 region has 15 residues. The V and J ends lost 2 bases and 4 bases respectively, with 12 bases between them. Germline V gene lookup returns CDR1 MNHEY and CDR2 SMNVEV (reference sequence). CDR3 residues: CASSLPRAGYNEQFF. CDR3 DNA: TGTGCCAGCAGTTTACCCCGCGCGGGTTACAATGAGCAGTTCTTC.

The CDR3: CASSLIGQGVEQFF. The DNA for the CDR3 is TGTGCCAGCAGCTTAATAGGCCAGGGGGTTGAGCAGTTCTTC. V usage is TRBV7-2 and J usage is TRBJ2-1; TRBD1 aligns across 7 bases. The junction had 7 bases not matched to a gene; V was cut back by 2 bases and J by 9 bases. CDR1 SGHTA and CDR2 FQGNSA come from the germline V gene. The CDR3 has 14 amino acids.

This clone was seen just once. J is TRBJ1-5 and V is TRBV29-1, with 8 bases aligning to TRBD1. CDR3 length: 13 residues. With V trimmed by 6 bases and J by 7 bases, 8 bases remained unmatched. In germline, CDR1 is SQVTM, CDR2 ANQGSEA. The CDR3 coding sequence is TGCAGCGTGGCCCCGGACAGGGTCCAGCCCCAGCATTTT. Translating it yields CSVAPDRVQPQHF.

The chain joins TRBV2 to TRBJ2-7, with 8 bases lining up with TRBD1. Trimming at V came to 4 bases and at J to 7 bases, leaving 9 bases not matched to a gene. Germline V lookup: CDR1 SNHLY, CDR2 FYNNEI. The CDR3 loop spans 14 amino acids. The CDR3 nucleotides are TGTGCCAGCAGTGTTCGGACAGGGTTGAAGGAGCAGTACTTC. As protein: CASSVRTGLKEQYF.

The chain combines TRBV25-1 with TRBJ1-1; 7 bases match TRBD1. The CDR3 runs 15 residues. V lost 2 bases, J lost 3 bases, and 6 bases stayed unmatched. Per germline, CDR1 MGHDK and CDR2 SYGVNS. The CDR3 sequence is CASSEPTGVDTEAFF. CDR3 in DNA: TGTGCCAGCAGTGAACCCACAGGGGTTGACACTGAAGCTTTCTTT.

Written as DNA, the CDR3 is TGTGCCAGCAGCCGACAGGGTTATGGCTACACCTTC. Its protein is CASSRQGYGYTF. The chain links TRBV28 to TRBJ1-2; TRBD1 agrees at 7 bases. The CDR3 loop spans 12 amino acids. Germline values: CDR1 MDHEN, CDR2 SYDVKM. The trim removed 6 bases at V and 5 bases at J, leaving 3 bases unmatched.

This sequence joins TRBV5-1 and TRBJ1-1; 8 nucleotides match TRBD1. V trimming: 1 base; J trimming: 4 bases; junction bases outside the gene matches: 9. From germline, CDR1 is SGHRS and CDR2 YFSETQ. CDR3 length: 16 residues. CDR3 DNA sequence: TGCGCCAGCAGCTTGAATGCCCGTGACAGGGGCACTGAAGCTTTCTTT. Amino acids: CASSLNARDRGTEAFF.

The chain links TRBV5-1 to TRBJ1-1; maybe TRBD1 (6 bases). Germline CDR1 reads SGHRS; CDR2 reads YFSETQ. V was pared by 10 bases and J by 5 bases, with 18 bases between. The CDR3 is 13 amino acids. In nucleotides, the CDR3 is TGCGCCTCCGGGGGGGGCCTAGAGACTGAAGCTTTCTTT. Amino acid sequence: CASGGGLETEAFF.

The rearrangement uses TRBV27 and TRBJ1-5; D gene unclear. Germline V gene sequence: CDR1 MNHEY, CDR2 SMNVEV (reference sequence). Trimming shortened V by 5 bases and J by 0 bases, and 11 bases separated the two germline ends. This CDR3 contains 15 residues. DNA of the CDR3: TGTGCCAGCAGTCTCCTCGGGGATAGCAATCAGCCCCAGCATTTT. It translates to CASSLLGDSNQPQHF.

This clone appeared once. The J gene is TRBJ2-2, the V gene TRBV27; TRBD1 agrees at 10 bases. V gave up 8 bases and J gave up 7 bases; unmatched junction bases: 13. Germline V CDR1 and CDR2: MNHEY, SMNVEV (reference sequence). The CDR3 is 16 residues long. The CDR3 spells CASGYPRTGGLGELFF. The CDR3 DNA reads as TGTGCCAGCGGCTACCCCCGGACAGGGGGTCTCGGGGAGCTGTTTTTT.

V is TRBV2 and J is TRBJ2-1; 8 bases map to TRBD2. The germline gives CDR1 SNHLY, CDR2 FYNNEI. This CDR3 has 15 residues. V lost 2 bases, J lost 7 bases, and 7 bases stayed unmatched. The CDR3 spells CASSELAGEANEQFF. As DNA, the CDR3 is TGTGCCAGCAGTGAACTAGCGGGTGAAGCTAATGAGCAGTTCTTC.

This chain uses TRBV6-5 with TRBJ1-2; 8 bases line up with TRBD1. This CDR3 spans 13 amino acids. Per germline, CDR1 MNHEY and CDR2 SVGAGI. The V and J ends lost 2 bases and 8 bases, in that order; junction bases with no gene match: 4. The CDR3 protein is CASSYQGAEGYTF. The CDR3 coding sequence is TGTGCCAGCAGTTACCAGGGGGCGGAGGGCTACACCTTC.

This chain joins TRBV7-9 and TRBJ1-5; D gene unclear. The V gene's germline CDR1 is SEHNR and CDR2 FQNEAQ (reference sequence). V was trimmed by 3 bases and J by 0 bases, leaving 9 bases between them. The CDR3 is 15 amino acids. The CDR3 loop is CASSFYGDSNQPQHF. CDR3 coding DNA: TGTGCCAGCAGCTTTTACGGGGATAGCAATCAGCCCCAGCATTTT.

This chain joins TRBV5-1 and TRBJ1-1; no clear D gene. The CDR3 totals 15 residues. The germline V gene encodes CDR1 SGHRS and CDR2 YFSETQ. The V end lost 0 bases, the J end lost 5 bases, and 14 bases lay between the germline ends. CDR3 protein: CASSLGGRLVTEAFF. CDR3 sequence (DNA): TGCGCCAGCAGCTTGGGTGGCAGGTTGGTGACTGAAGCTTTCTTT.

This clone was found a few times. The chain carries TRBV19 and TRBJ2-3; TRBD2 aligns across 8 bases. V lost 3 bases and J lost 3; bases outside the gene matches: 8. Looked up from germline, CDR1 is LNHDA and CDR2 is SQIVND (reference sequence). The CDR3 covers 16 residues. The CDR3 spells CASSMVSGDITDTQYF. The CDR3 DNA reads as TGTGCCAGTAGTATGGTTAGCGGGGACATTACAGATACGCAGTATTTT. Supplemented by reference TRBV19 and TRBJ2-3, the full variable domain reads DGGITQSPKYLFRKEGQNVTLSCEQNLNHDAMYWYRQDPGQGLRLIYYSQIVNDFQKGDIAEGYSVSREKKESFPLTVTSAQKNPTAFYLCASSMVSGDITDTQYFGPGTRLTVL.

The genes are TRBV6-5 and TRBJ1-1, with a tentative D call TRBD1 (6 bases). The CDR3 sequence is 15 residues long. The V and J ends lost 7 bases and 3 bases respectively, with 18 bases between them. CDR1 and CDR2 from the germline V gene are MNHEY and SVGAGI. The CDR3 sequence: CASILWRGRDTEAFF. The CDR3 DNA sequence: TGTGCCAGCATTCTTTGGCGGGGGCGGGACACTGAAGCTTTCTTT.

CDR3 coding DNA: TGTGCCAGCATGAGTAACTATGGCTACACCTTC. This encodes CASMSNYGYTF. V usage is TRBV9 and J usage is TRBJ1-2; D gene unclear. V was cut by 6 bases and J by 1 base, with 4 bases left in between. In germline, CDR1 is SGDLS, CDR2 YYNGEE. This CDR3 comprises 11 residues.

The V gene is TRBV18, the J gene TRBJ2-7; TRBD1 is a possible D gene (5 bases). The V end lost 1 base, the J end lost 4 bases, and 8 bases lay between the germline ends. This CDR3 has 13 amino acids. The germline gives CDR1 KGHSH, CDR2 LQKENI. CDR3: CASSPLDKYEQYF. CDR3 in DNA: TGTGCCAGCTCACCACTGGACAAGTACGAGCAGTACTTC.

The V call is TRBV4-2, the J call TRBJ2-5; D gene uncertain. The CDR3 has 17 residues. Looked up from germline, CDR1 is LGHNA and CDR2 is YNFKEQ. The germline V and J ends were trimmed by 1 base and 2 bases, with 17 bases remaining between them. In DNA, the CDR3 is TGTGCCAGCAGCCAAGGAACCGCCGCCGGCGGACAAGAGACCCAGTACTTC. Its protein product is CASSQGTAAGGQETQYF.

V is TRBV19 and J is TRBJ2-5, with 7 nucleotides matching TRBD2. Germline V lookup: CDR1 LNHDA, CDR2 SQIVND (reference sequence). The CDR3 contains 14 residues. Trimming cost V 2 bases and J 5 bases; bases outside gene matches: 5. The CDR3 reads CASSITGTTETQYF. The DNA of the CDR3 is TGTGCCAGTAGTATAACCGGGACTACGGAGACCCAGTACTTC.

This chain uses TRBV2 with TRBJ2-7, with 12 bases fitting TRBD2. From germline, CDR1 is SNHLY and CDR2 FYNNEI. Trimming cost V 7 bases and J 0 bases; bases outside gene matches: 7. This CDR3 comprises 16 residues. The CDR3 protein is CASKASGGADSYEQYF. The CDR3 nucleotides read TGTGCCAGCAAGGCTAGCGGGGGGGCCGACTCCTACGAGCAGTACTTC. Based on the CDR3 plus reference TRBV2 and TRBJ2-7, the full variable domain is EPEVTQTPSHQVTQMGQEVILRCVPISNHLYFYWYRQILGQKVEFLVSFYNNEISEKSEIFDDQFSVERPDGSNFTLKIRSTKLEDSAMYFCASKASGGADSYEQYFGPGTRLTVT.

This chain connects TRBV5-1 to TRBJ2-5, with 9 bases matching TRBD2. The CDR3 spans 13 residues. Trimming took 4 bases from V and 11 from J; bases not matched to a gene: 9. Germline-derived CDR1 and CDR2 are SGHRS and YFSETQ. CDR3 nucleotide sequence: TGCGCCAGCAGCCCCGGACTAGCGTATGAGCAGTACTTC. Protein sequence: CASSPGLAYEQYF. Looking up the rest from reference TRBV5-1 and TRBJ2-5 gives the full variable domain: KAGVTQTPRYLIKTRGQQVTLSCSPISGHRSVSWYQQTPGQGLQFLFEYFSETQRNKGNFPGRFSGRQFSNSRSEMNVSTLELGDSALYLCASSPGLAYEQYFGPGTRLLVL.

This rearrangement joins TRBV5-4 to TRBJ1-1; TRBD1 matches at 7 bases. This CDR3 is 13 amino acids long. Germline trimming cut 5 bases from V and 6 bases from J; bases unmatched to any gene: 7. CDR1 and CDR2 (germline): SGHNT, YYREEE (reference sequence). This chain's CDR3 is CASRQGQTAEAFF. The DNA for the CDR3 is TGTGCCAGCAGACAGGGACAGACGGCTGAAGCTTTCTTT.